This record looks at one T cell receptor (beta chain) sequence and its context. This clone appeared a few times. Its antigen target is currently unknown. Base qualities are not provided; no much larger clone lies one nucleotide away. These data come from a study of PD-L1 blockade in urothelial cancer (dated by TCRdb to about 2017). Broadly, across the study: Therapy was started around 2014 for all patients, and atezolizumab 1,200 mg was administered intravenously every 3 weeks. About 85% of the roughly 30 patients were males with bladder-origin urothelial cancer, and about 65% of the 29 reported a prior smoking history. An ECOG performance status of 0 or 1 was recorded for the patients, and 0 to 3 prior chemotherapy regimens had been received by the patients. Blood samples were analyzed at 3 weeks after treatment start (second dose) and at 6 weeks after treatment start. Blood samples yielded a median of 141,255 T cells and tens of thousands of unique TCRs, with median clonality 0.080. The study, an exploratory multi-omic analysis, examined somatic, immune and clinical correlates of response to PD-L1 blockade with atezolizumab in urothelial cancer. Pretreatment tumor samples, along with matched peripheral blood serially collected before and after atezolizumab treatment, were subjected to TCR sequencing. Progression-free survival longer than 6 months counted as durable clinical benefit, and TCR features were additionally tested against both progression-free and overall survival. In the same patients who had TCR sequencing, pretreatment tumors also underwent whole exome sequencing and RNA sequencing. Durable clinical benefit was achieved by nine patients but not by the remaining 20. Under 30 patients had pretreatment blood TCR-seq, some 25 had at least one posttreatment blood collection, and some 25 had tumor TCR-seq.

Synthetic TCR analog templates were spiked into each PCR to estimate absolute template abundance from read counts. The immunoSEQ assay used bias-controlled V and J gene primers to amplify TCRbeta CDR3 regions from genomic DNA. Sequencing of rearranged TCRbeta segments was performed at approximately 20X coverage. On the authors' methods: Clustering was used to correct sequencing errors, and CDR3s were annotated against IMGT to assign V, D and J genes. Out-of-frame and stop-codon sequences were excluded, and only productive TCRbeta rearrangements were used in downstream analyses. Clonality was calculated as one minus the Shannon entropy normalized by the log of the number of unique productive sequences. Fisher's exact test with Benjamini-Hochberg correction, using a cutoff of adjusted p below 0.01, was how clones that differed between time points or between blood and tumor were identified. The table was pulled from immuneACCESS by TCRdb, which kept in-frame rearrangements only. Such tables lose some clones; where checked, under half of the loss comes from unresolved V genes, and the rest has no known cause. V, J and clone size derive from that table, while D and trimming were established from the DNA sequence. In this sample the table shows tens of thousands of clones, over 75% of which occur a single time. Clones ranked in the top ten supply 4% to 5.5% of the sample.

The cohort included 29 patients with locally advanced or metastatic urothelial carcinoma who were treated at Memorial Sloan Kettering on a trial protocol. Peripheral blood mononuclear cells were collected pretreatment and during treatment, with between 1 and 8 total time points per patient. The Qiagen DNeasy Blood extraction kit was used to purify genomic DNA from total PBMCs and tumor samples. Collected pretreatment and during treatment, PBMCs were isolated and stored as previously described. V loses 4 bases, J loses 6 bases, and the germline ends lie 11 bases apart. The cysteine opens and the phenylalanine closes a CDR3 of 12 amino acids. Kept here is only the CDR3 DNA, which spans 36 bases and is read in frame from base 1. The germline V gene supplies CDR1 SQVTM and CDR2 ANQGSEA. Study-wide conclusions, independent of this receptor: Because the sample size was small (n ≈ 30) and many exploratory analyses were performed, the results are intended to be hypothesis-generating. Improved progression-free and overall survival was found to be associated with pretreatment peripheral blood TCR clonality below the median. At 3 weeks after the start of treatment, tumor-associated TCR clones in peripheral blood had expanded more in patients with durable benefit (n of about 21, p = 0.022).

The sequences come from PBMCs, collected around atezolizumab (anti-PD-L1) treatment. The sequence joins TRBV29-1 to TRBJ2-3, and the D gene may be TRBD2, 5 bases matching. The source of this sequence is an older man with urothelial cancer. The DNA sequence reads TGCAGCGTTGTACTAGATATCGATACGCAGTATTTT. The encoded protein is CSVVLDIDTQYF.